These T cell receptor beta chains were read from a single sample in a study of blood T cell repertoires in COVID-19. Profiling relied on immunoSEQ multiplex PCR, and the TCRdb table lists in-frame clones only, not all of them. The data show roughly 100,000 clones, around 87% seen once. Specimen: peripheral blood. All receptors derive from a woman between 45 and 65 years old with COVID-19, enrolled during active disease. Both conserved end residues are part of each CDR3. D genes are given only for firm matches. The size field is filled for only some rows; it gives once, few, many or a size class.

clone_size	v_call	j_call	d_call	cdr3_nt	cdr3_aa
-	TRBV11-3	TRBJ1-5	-	TGTGCCAGCAGCTTAGTGTCGGATCAGCCCCAGCATTTT	CASSLVSDQPQHF
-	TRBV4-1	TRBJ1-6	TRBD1	TGCGCCAGCAGCCGAGGGACAGGGGCTCGTTCACCCCTCCACTTT	CASSRGTGARSPLHF
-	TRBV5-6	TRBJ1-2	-	TGTGCCAGCAGCTTAGGGACTCTCGTCCATGGCTACACCTTC	CASSLGTLVHGYTF
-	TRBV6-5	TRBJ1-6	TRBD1	TGTGCCAGTACAGGGGGCTATAATTCACCCCTCCACTTT	CASTGGYNSPLHF
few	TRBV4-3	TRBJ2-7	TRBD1	TGCGCCAGCAGCCAAGGGACAGGCGACTCCTACGAGCAGTACTTC	CASSQGTGDSYEQYF
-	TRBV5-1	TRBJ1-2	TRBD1	TGCGCCAGCAGCTTGAACGGACAGGGCTCATATGGCTACACCTTC	CASSLNGQGSYGYTF
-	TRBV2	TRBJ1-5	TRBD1	TGTGCCAGCAGCCCTAGACAGGGGAACCAGCCCCAGCATTTT	CASSPRQGNQPQHF
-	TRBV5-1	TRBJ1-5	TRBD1	TGCGCCAGCAGCCCTGAGGGACAGGGAGGTCAGCCCCAGCATTTT	CASSPEGQGGQPQHF
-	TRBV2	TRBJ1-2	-	TGTGCCAGCAGTGAAGGAGTCGGGAGTAGGTATGGCTACACCTTC	CASSEGVGSRYGYTF
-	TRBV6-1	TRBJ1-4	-	TGTGCCAGCAGTGAGTCCCACTACAATGAAAAACTGTTTTTT	CASSESHYNEKLFF
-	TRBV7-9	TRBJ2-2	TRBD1	TGTGCCAGCAGACTAACGACAGGGGGCCGGTTGGACACCGGGGAGCTGTTTTTT	CASRLTTGGRLDTGELFF
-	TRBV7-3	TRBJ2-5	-	TGTGCCAGCAGCTTAACGTTGGACGGGGGCCAAGAGACCCAGTACTTC	CASSLTLDGGQETQYF
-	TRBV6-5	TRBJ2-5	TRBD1	TGTGCCAGCAGTCCTTGGGACAGGGAGACAGAGACCCAGTACTTC	CASSPWDRETETQYF
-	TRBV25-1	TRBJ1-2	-	TGTGCCAGCAGTGAAGGCAGAAGCTATGGCTACACCTTC	CASSEGRSYGYTF